One and the same sample provided the 32 T cell receptor beta chains below, sequenced in a study of blood T cell repertoires in COVID-19 (dated by TCRdb to 2020 to 2022). Library generation was performed with the immunoSEQ multiplex PCR assay. The table was pulled from immuneACCESS by TCRdb, which kept in-frame rearrangements only. Such tables lose some clones; where checked, under half of the loss comes from unresolved V genes, and the rest has no known cause. Across this sample there are almost 95,000 clones, with approximately 88% seen only once. Of the sample, about a sixth is held by the ten largest clones. The sequenced material came from peripheral blood. These receptors were obtained from a woman aged 55 to 70 with COVID-19, enrolled during active disease.

The chain recombines TRBV18 with TRBJ1-1, with 7 positions matching TRBD1. J lost 4 bases, V lost 4 bases, and 6 bases had no gene match. The CDR3 contains 14 residues. The germline V gene has CDR1 KGHSH and CDR2 LQKENI. This CDR3 is CASSRDRVSTEAFF. In DNA form, the CDR3 reads TGTGCCAGCTCACGAGACAGGGTGAGCACTGAAGCTTTCTTT.

The chain recombines TRBV11-2 with TRBJ2-7; 8 nucleotides line up with TRBD1. CDR3 length equals 14 residues. Germline trimming cut 5 bases from V and 5 bases from J; bases unmatched to any gene: 8. From germline, CDR1 is SGHAT and CDR2 FQNNGV. The CDR3 nucleotides are TGTGCCAGCAGCGCATCAGGGGGCGTGAACGAGCAGTACTTC. Translation gives CASSASGGVNEQYF.

The V and J genes are TRBV2 and TRBJ1-2, with 7 nucleotides matching TRBD1. In germline, CDR1 is SNHLY, CDR2 FYNNEI. V dropped 5 bases and J dropped 3; count of bases not matched to a gene: 6. The CDR3 loop spans 14 amino acids. CDR3 in amino acids: CASSRYDRDYGYTF. CDR3 sequence (DNA): TGTGCCAGCAGTCGATATGACAGGGACTATGGCTACACCTTC. Full variable domain (remainder filled in from reference TRBV2 and TRBJ1-2): EPEVTQTPSHQVTQMGQEVILRCVPISNHLYFYWYRQILGQKVEFLVSFYNNEISEKSEIFDDQFSVERPDGSNFTLKIRSTKLEDSAMYFCASSRYDRDYGYTFGSGTRLTVV.

This clone was seen only once. This chain uses TRBV19 with TRBJ1-3; 7 positions match TRBD1. Germline loops: CDR1 LNHDA, CDR2 SQIVND (reference sequence). The CDR3 runs 19 residues. The V and J ends lost 5 bases and 0 bases, in that order; junction bases with no gene match: 16. The CDR3 spells CASSPRTGASSSSGNTIYF. The CDR3 DNA follows: TGTGCCAGTAGTCCTCGGACAGGCGCCTCATCCAGCTCTGGAAACACCATATATTTT.

The chain has TRBV27 and TRBJ2-6; TRBD1 might be the D (6 bases). Per the germline V gene, CDR1 is MNHEY and CDR2 is SMNVEV (reference sequence). The CDR3 extends over 15 amino acids. Trimming cost V 5 bases and J 3 bases, with 11 bases left between them. This CDR3 reads CASSTRGNGANVLTF. The DNA of the CDR3 is TGTGCCAGCAGTACCAGGGGTAATGGGGCCAACGTCCTGACTTTC. Full variable domain (rest looked up from reference TRBV27 and TRBJ2-6): EAQVTQNPRYLITVTGKKLTVTCSQNMNHEYMSWYRQDPGLGLRQIYYSMNVEVTDKGDVPEGYKVSRKEKRNFPLILESPSPNQTSLYFCASSTRGNGANVLTFGAGSRLTVL.

V is TRBV5-6 and J is TRBJ1-1; the D gene is possibly TRBD1 (5 bases). This CDR3 has 16 amino acids. With 2 bases removed from V and 1 base from J, the gap between germline ends came to 15 bases. Germline V lookup: CDR1 SGHDT, CDR2 YYEEEE. CDR3 sequence: CASSFWGEWANTEAFF. CDR3 sequence (DNA): TGTGCCAGCAGCTTCTGGGGGGAGTGGGCGAACACTGAAGCTTTCTTT.

The chain couples TRBV7-9 to TRBJ1-1, with D uncertain. The CDR3 extends over 12 amino acids. The germline CDR1 and CDR2 sequences are SEHNR and FQNEAQ (reference sequence). The ends were cut back, 5 bases at V and 5 bases at J, with 9 bases in the middle. CDR3 DNA sequence: TGTGCCAGCAGCCCCCAGAGGACTGAAGCTTTCTTT. Translating it yields CASSPQRTEAFF.

The CDR3 DNA reads as TGTGCCAGCAGCGTGCAGGGTGGGGTCACAGATACGCAGTATTTT. Protein product: CASSVQGGVTDTQYF. J is TRBJ2-3 and V is TRBV9; maybe TRBD1 (5 bases). V was pared by 2 bases and J by 2 bases, with 12 bases between. Per germline, CDR1 SGDLS and CDR2 YYNGEE. The length of the CDR3 is 15 residues.

The rearrangement joins TRBV20-1 to TRBJ2-3, with 11 bases aligning to TRBD2. The CDR3 runs to 19 residues. Germline V gives CDR1 DFQATT, CDR2 SNEGSKA (reference sequence). Germline trimming cut 3 bases from V and 4 bases from J; bases unmatched to any gene: 18. CDR3 DNA sequence: TGCAGTGCTAGTCCTAACGATGCGCTAGCGGGGGGAGTGGCAGATACGCAGTATTTT. It specifies CSASPNDALAGGVADTQYF.

The chain has TRBV19 and TRBJ1-2; D is ambiguous. The V end lost 5 bases, the J end lost 4 bases, and 11 bases lay between the germline ends. Germline CDR1 is LNHDA and CDR2 is SQIVND (reference sequence). This CDR3 contains 13 residues. Written as DNA, the CDR3 is TGTGCCAGTAGTGACATGCCGATCTATGGCTACACCTTC. This translates into CASSDMPIYGYTF. The full variable domain, in which reference TRBV19 and TRBJ1-2 provide the parts outside the CDR3, is DGGITQSPKYLFRKEGQNVTLSCEQNLNHDAMYWYRQDPGQGLRLIYYSQIVNDFQKGDIAEGYSVSREKKESFPLTVTSAQKNPTAFYLCASSDMPIYGYTFGSGTRLTVV.

The chain has TRBV30 and TRBJ1-5; the D gene is possibly TRBD1 (5 bases). The CDR3 has 17 residues. CDR1 is GTSNPN and CDR2 is SVGIG in the germline V gene (reference sequence). Trimming cost V 3 bases and J 0 bases, with 18 bases left between them. This CDR3 reads CAWSAKGSAYSNQPQHF. The CDR3 nucleotides read TGTGCCTGGAGCGCAAAGGGGTCGGCTTATAGCAATCAGCCCCAGCATTTT.

CDR3 region: CASSNRDGVYGYTF. CDR3 nucleotide sequence: TGTGCCAGCAGCAATCGAGACGGAGTCTATGGCTACACCTTC. The rearrangement links TRBV7-9 to TRBJ1-2; no firm D call. Germline CDR1 and CDR2: SEHNR and FQNEAQ (reference sequence). Trimming took 5 bases from V and 4 from J, leaving 14 bases between them. The CDR3 is 14 residues long.

This chain connects TRBV5-1 to TRBJ2-2; no clear D. The germline V gene encodes CDR1 SGHRS and CDR2 YFSETQ. This CDR3 has 13 amino acids. The V and J ends lost 4 bases and 3 bases respectively, with 7 bases between them. The CDR3 DNA sequence: TGCGCCAGCAGCCAGGAATACACCGGGGAGCTGTTTTTT. This codes for CASSQEYTGELFF.

The rearrangement joins TRBV2 to TRBJ1-5; maybe TRBD1 (6 bases). CDR1 is SNHLY, CDR2 FYNNEI, per germline. V lost 7 bases and J lost 1, with 11 bases in between. The CDR3 loop spans 14 amino acids. The CDR3 reads CASNPGQSNQPQHF. The CDR3 coding sequence is TGTGCCAGCAATCCCGGACAGAGCAATCAGCCCCAGCATTTT.

The chain employs TRBV7-3 and TRBJ1-1; weak D call: TRBD1 (5 bases). Deletions cut 3 bases from V and 0 bases from J, with 8 bases between. Germline CDR1 and CDR2: SGHTA and FQGTGA. This CDR3 region has 14 residues. CDR3 sequence reads: CASSLGPLNTEAFF. For the CDR3, the DNA is TGTGCCAGCAGCTTGGGGCCACTGAACACTGAAGCTTTCTTT.

V and J are TRBV19 and TRBJ2-5; a possible D gene is TRBD2 (6 bases). The germline V gene encodes CDR1 LNHDA and CDR2 SQIVND (reference sequence). V shed 6 bases and J shed 4 bases, with 15 bases lying between them. This CDR3 contains 14 residues. Here the CDR3 reads CASRDLVGGETQYF. The CDR3 DNA reads TGTGCCAGTAGGGATCTGGTGGGGGGAGAGACCCAGTACTTC.

The chain uses TRBV6-5 and TRBJ1-5; 7 positions agree with TRBD1. The J segment lost 2 bases and the V segment lost 9 bases, leaving 7 bases of the junction unmatched. The CDR3 covers 14 residues. Per germline, CDR1 MNHEY and CDR2 SVGAGI. The CDR3 nucleotides read TGTGCCAGTGAACAGGGGTCGGGCAATCAGCCCCAGCATTTT. Its translation: CASEQGSGNQPQHF.

The rearrangement links TRBV18 to TRBJ2-7; 7 positions match TRBD1. CDR1 and CDR2 (germline): KGHSH, LQKENI. V was pared by 3 bases and J by 1 base, with 6 bases of the junction left unmatched. CDR3 length: 15 amino acids. CDR3 sequence: CASSPLDRASYEQYF. CDR3 DNA sequence: TGTGCCAGCTCACCGCTAGACAGGGCTTCCTACGAGCAGTACTTC. The whole variable domain, filled in from reference TRBV18 and TRBJ2-7, reads NAGVMQNPRHLVRRRGQEARLRCSPMKGHSHVYWYRQLPEEGLKFMVYLQKENIIDESGMPKERFSAEFPKEGPSILRIQQVVRGDSAAYFCASSPLDRASYEQYFGPGTRLTVT.

The chain is built from TRBV24-1 and TRBJ1-5; D unclear. Germline values: CDR1 KGHDR, CDR2 SFDVKD. This CDR3 is 13 amino acids long. The V end lost 6 bases, the J end lost 7 bases, and 12 bases lay between the germline ends. CDR3 DNA: TGTGCCACCAGTCCCAGCGGTGACCAGCCCCAGCATTTT. Its translation is CATSPSGDQPQHF.

The J gene is TRBJ2-1, the V gene TRBV5-1, with 9 bases aligning to TRBD2. V gave up 4 bases and J gave up 2 bases; unmatched junction bases: 13. The CDR3 loop spans 18 amino acids. Per the germline V gene, CDR1 is SGHRS and CDR2 is YFSETQ. The CDR3 DNA follows: TGCGCCAGCAGCGAAGGGCATGTAGCGGGGGTCACCTACAATGAGCAGTTCTTC. Encoded protein: CASSEGHVAGVTYNEQFF.

The chain links TRBV4-2 to TRBJ2-7, with 7 bases that match TRBD2. The CDR3 length is 14 residues. Germline V gene sequence: CDR1 LGHNA, CDR2 YNFKEQ. The V segment lost 1 base and the J segment 6 bases; nucleotides outside the gene matches: 6. The CDR3 is CASSQVGGDFEQYF. In DNA form, the CDR3 reads TGTGCCAGCAGCCAAGTTGGGGGGGATTTCGAGCAGTACTTC.

Only a few counts were recorded for this clone. The rearrangement uses TRBV19 and TRBJ1-2, with a possible D match to TRBD1 (6 bases). V gave up 3 bases and J gave up 7 bases, with 9 bases separating them. The CDR3 runs 12 residues. Per the germline V gene, CDR1 is LNHDA and CDR2 is SQIVND (reference sequence). The CDR3 bases are TGTGCCAGTAGTATCGCAGGGGTTGGCTACACCTTC. Translation gives CASSIAGVGYTF.

The rearrangement links TRBV7-2 to TRBJ1-2; TRBD1 aligns across 9 bases. The CDR3 contains 14 residues. With V trimmed by 5 bases and J by 3 bases, 4 bases remained unmatched. Germline V lookup: CDR1 SGHTA, CDR2 FQGNSA. Here the CDR3 reads CASSQDRGDYGYTF. In DNA form, the CDR3 reads TGTGCCAGCAGCCAGGACAGGGGTGACTATGGCTACACCTTC. Supplemented by reference TRBV7-2 and TRBJ1-2, the full variable domain reads GAGVSQSPSNKVTEKGKDVELRCDPISGHTALYWYRQSLGQGLEFLIYFQGNSAPDKSGLPSDRFSAERTGGSVSTLTIQRTQQEDSAVYLCASSQDRGDYGYTFGSGTRLTVV.

The rearrangement links TRBV2 to TRBJ1-5, with 11 bases fitting TRBD1. V gave up 8 bases and J gave up 4 bases; unmatched junction bases: 4. CDR3 length: 14 amino acids. Per germline, CDR1 SNHLY and CDR2 FYNNEI. CDR3: CASGGTGGNQPQHF. The CDR3 DNA follows: TGTGCCAGCGGGGGGACAGGGGGGAATCAGCCCCAGCATTTT.

This rearrangement joins TRBV7-8 to TRBJ1-1, with no clear D. Trimming stripped 1 base from V and 0 bases from J, with 12 bases between. The CDR3 has 16 residues. The germline gives CDR1 SGHVS, CDR2 FQNEAQ. The CDR3: CASSLGKILMNTEAFF. CDR3 nucleotide sequence: TGTGCCAGCAGCTTAGGCAAGATACTCATGAACACTGAAGCTTTCTTT.

J is TRBJ2-5 and V is TRBV3-1 (or the pseudogene TRBV3-2); 10 bases map to TRBD2. J lost 5 bases, V lost 3 bases, and 12 bases had no gene match. The CDR3 covers 17 residues. In germline, CDR1 is LGHDT, CDR2 YNNKEL (reference sequence). This CDR3 reads CASSHGGLAGVSETQYF. The DNA for the CDR3 is TGTGCCAGCAGCCACGGGGGCCTAGCGGGGGTGAGTGAGACCCAGTACTTC.

The chain couples TRBV7-8 to TRBJ1-2; D perhaps matches TRBD1 (5 bases). Germline V lookup: CDR1 SGHVS, CDR2 FQNEAQ. Trimming took off 5 bases at V and 6 bases at J, with 13 bases between the two ends. CDR3 size: 13 residues. The CDR3 loop is CASSPGQGNGYTF. CDR3 DNA sequence: TGTGCCAGCAGCCCCGGGCAGGGAAATGGCTACACCTTC.

This clone was recorded a few times. This chain joins TRBV6-5 and TRBJ2-3; TRBD1 is a possible D gene (6 bases). V was cut by 5 bases and J by 1 base, with 13 bases left in between. CDR1 MNHEY and CDR2 SVGAGI come from the germline V gene. This CDR3 region has 15 residues. CDR3 in amino acids: CASSPRGRGTDTQYF. CDR3 coding DNA: TGTGCCAGCAGTCCCAGGGGCCGCGGCACAGATACGCAGTATTTT.

The CDR3, as DNA: TGTGCCAGCAGCATTGGCCCCGGAGCAAACACAGATACGCAGTATTTT. Translating gives CASSIGPGANTDTQYF. V and J are TRBV5-6 and TRBJ2-3, with D unresolved. In germline, CDR1 is SGHDT, CDR2 YYEEEE. Trimming removed 4 bases from V and 2 bases from J, with 17 bases in between. The CDR3 totals 16 residues.

The rearrangement links TRBV10-2 to TRBJ1-1; a possible D gene is TRBD1 (5 bases). This CDR3 has 15 residues. The V and J ends lost 6 bases and 3 bases respectively, with 17 bases between them. Looked up from germline, CDR1 is WSHSY and CDR2 is SAAADI. The CDR3 DNA is TGCGCCAGCAGAGTGATAGGGCTAGGGGACACTGAAGCTTTCTTT. Its translation: CASRVIGLGDTEAFF.

The chain recombines TRBV5-1 with TRBJ2-3; D remains unclear. The V end lost 3 bases, the J end lost 2 bases, and 4 bases lay between the germline ends. Germline V gene data show CDR1 as SGHRS and CDR2 as YFSETQ. The CDR3 covers 12 residues. Here the CDR3 reads CASSSFTDTQYF. In nucleotides, the CDR3 is TGCGCCAGCAGCTCCTTCACAGATACGCAGTATTTT.

The V call is TRBV7-2, the J call TRBJ2-7; 10 nucleotides align to TRBD2. Losses at the gene ends were 2 bases for V and 2 bases for J; bases not matched to a gene: 6. Germline V CDR1 and CDR2: SGHTA, FQGNSA. CDR3 length: 16 amino acids. The CDR3: CASSLSGGANAYEQYF. CDR3 nucleotide sequence: TGTGCCAGCAGCTTAAGCGGGGGGGCAAACGCCTACGAGCAGTACTTC.